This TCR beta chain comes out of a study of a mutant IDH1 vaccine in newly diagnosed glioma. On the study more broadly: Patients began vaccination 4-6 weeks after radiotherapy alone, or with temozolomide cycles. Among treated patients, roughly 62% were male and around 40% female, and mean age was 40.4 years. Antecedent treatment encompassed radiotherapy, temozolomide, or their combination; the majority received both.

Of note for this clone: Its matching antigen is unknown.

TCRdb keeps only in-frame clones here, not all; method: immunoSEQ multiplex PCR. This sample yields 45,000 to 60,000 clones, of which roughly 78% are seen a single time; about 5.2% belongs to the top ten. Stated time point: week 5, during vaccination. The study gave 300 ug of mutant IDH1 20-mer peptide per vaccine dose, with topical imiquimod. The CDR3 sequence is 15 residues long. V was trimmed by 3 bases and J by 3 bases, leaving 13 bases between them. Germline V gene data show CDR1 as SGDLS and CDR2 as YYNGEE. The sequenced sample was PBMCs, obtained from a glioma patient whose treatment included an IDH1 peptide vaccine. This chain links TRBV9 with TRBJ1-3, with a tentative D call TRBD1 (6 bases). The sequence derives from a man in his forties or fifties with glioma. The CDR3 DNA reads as TGTGCCAGCAGCGGACCCCCAGGGGATGGAAACACCATATATTTT. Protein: CASSGPPGDGNTIYF. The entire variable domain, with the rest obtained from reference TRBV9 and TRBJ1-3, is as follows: DSGVTQTPKHLITATGQRVTLRCSPRSGDLSVYWYQQSLDQGLQFLIQYYNGEERAKGNILERFSAQQFPDLHSELNLSSLELGDSALYFCASSGPPGDGNTIYFGEGSWLTVV.